The clone carrying this T cell receptor (beta chain) was picked up a small number of times. Its antigen remains unknown. This sample is drawn from a study of vaccination effects on CD4 cells after COVID-19. The study's findings and limits: In the late period after vaccination, infection- and vaccine-induced clones contracted markedly. Researchers reported few convalescent patients and no early post-infection timepoints in the study.

CDR1 and CDR2 from the germline V gene are MGHDK and SYGVNS. V was pared by 4 bases and J by 1 base, with 10 bases between. This CDR3 region has 14 residues. Data came from immunoSEQ multiplex PCR; TCRdb stores just in-frame clones and leaves some out. The sample lists approximately 9,800 clones, roughly 80% occurring once. At the end of less than 12 days of culture, CD4+ T cells were isolated. Participants completed two doses of the BNT162b2 or mRNA-1273 vaccine. Fresh IL-2-containing medium replaced half the medium on days 3 and 7. The sequence came from a human donor who received a COVID-19 vaccine. The chain uses TRBV25-1 and TRBJ1-1, with D possibly being TRBD1 (6 bases). Material: CD4+ T cells from PBMCs cultured without peptide, obtained after COVID-19 vaccination. CDR3 sequence: CASSGQTGNTEAFF. The CDR3, as DNA: TGTGCCAGCAGTGGACAGACAGGGAACACTGAAGCTTTCTTT.